The 5 T cell receptor beta chains listed next were all sequenced from one sample in a study of post-analysis software for immune sequencing data. Study-wide points: Four or five TRBV segments were more frequent in patients than controls; TRBV5-6, TRBV5-1 and TRBV20-1 belonged to this group.

Their target antigens are unknown. Sequencing libraries made from TCR beta cDNA carried unique molecular identifiers. TCRdb independently ran MiXCR on the PCR reads; one entry per CDR3 protein. The sample records almost 700,000 distinct CDR3 sequences, approximately 59% being singletons. Sample: blood. These TCRs come from a girl aged 2 to 9 with multiple sclerosis.

This clonotype was detected a few times. This chain uses TRBV6-2 or TRBV6-3 with TRBJ2-1, with TRBD2 matching over 14 bases. This CDR3 spans 13 amino acids. The germline gives CDR1 MNHEY, CDR2 SVGEGT. V shed 6 bases, J shed 13 bases, and the junction held 5 bases outside the gene matches. DNA for the CDR3: TGTGCCAGCAGAGGACTAGCGGGGGGCCGTCAGTTCTTC. This translates into CASRGLAGGRQFF.

This clonotype has at least ten counts. The rearrangement links TRBV6-4 to TRBJ2-5, with 10 bases lining up with TRBD2. Per the germline V gene, CDR1 is MRHNA and CDR2 is SNTAGT. Trimming cost V 3 bases and J 2 bases; bases outside gene matches: 3. CDR3 length: 15 amino acids. In DNA, the CDR3 is TGTGCCAGCAGTGAAGGAGCGGGGGGGCAAGAGACCCAGTACTTC. Translation: CASSEGAGGQETQYF.

In the case of this clonotype: Germline is not matched at one junction end, which may reflect a read error. The genes are TRBV5-1 and TRBJ2-3; D is ambiguous. This CDR3 has 16 residues. CDR1 SGHRS and CDR2 YFSETQ come from the germline V gene. The CDR3 nucleotides read TGCGCCAGCAGCTTGGTAGGCGAACTGGTCACAAATACGCAGTATTTT. Translating it yields CASSLVGELVTNTQYF.

There are a few counts of this clonotype. This chain's CDR3 is CASSYSPVYGYTF. CDR3 sequence (DNA): TGTGCCAGCAGTTACTCACCAGTCTATGGCTACACCTTC. The chain has TRBV6-5 and TRBJ1-2; no clear D. V was clipped by 0 bases and J by 4 bases, with 6 bases between them. Per the germline V gene, CDR1 is MNHEY and CDR2 is SVGAGI. CDR3 size: 13 residues.

The V gene is TRBV11-2, the J gene TRBJ2-7, with 7 bases fitting TRBD2. CDR1 and CDR2 (germline): SGHAT, FQNNGV. V was clipped by 3 bases and J by 6 bases; unmatched bases: 5. The length of the CDR3 is 13 residues. Written as DNA, the CDR3 is TGTGCCAGCAGCTTCAGGGAGGGCCTCGAGCAGTACTTC. Translated: CASSFREGLEQYF.